The next 26 T cell receptor beta chains were all read from a single sample in a study of post-analysis software for immune sequencing data. Antigens of these TCRs are unknown. Sequencing libraries made from TCR beta cDNA carried unique molecular identifiers. One entry per CDR3 protein, called by TCRdb with MiXCR from the PCR reads. The sample holds approximately 770,000 distinct CDR3 sequences, around 42% seen once. Overall study findings and caveats: Controls showed lower frequencies than patients for roughly 5 TRBV segments, and TRBV5-6, TRBV5-1 and TRBV20-1 were among these.

Sequences were obtained from blood. Every receptor here comes from a girl aged 10 to 17 with multiple sclerosis.

Details on this clonotype: Germline is not matched at one junction end, which may reflect a read error. The chain employs TRBV20-1 and TRBJ2-1; 12 nucleotides line up with TRBD2. This CDR3 contains 14 residues. The germline V gene encodes CDR1 DFQATT and CDR2 SNEGSKA (reference sequence). CDR3 coding DNA: TGCAGTGCTAGCCTACTAGCGGGAGGTATTGAGCGGTTCTTC. Its translation: CSASLLAGGIERFF.

V gene TRBV6-1 combines with J gene TRBJ1-5, with D possibly matching TRBD1 (5 bases). The CDR3 is 14 amino acids. Germline V gives CDR1 MNHNS, CDR2 SASEGT. V lost 6 bases to trimming and J lost 6 bases, with 15 bases between them. DNA for the CDR3: TGTGCCAGCAGCCAAAGGGCAGGGTTTCAGCCCCAGCATTTT. As protein: CASSQRAGFQPQHF.

This clonotype was recorded a few times. At one end, the junction sequence differs from germline, possibly due to a read error. The J gene is TRBJ2-6, the V gene TRBV15; a possible D gene is TRBD1 (5 bases). Germline CDR1 is LNHNV and CDR2 is YYDKDF (reference sequence). The CDR3 runs to 16 residues. The CDR3 DNA follows: TGTGCCACCAGCATTCCTACGGCCTCTGGGGCCAACGTCCCGACTTTC. This sequence encodes CATSIPTASGANVPTF.

This rearrangement joins TRBV12-3 or TRBV12-4 to TRBJ2-6; D not resolved. This CDR3 contains 17 residues. The V and J ends lost 5 bases and 0 bases respectively, with 14 bases between them. The CDR3 protein is CASSVQHEISGANVLTF. The CDR3 nucleotides are TGTGCCAGCAGTGTACAGCACGAAATCTCTGGGGCCAACGTCCTGACTTTC.

The J gene is TRBJ1-4, the V gene TRBV28; no clear D gene. This CDR3 contains 16 residues. Germline V lookup: CDR1 MDHEN, CDR2 SYDVKM. V lost 1 base and J lost 3, with 12 bases in between. The CDR3 loop reads CASSLLDLNPNEKLFF. CDR3 DNA sequence: TGTGCCAGCAGTTTATTAGACCTTAACCCTAATGAAAAACTGTTTTTT.

The chain couples TRBV15 to TRBJ1-2; TRBD1 is a possible D gene (5 bases). CDR1 LNHNV and CDR2 YYDKDF come from the germline V gene (reference sequence). The CDR3 is 15 amino acids. Trimming pared 1 base from V and 3 bases from J, leaving 12 bases between. CDR3 loop: CATSRVSGPYYGYTF. CDR3 in DNA: TGTGCCACCAGCAGAGTCTCAGGGCCATACTATGGCTACACCTTC.

The CDR3 coding sequence is TGTGCCAGCAGGTTTGTTGGGGCCTCCTACGAGCAGTACTTC. This translates into CASRFVGASYEQYF. The chain has TRBV28 and TRBJ2-7, with D possibly TRBD1 on 5 matching bases. The V end was cut by 6 bases, the J end by 0 bases, with 12 bases between. Germline CDR1 MDHEN, CDR2 SYDVKM. This CDR3 is 14 amino acids long.

This clonotype was recorded at least ten times. The V and J genes are TRBV29-1 and TRBJ1-1, with D hard to call. This CDR3 has 10 amino acids. Germline assignment: CDR1 SQVTM and CDR2 ANQGSEA. The ends were cut back, 5 bases at V and 1 base at J, with 2 bases in the middle. The CDR3 nucleotides read TGCAGCGTTAAGAACACTGAAGCTTTCTTT. Protein product: CSVKNTEAFF.

This chain links TRBV20-1 with TRBJ2-5; TRBD2 matches at 8 bases. Gene TRBJ2-7 matches the end of the DNA better, so the J call may be wrong. This CDR3 is 14 amino acids long. Germline V gives CDR1 DFQATT, CDR2 SNEGSKA (reference sequence). In DNA form, the CDR3 reads TGCAGTGCTGGGCCCCCAAGCGGGGGCTACGAGCAGTACTTC. Protein sequence: CSAGPPSGGYEQYF.

The chain uses TRBV6-2 or TRBV6-3 and TRBJ1-2; weak D call: TRBD1 (5 bases). Germline CDR1 is MNHEY and CDR2 is SVGEGT. The CDR3 length is 14 residues. Trimming removed 5 bases at V and 5 bases at J, with 15 bases between. CDR3 protein: CASSDDGTSYGYTF. The CDR3 nucleotides are TGTGCCAGCAGTGACGACGGGACCTCATATGGCTACACCTTC.

The chain is built from TRBV20-1 and TRBJ2-1; the match to TRBD2 covers 9 bases. The CDR3 extends over 16 amino acids. V was pared by 5 bases and J by 4 bases, with 12 bases of the junction left unmatched. Germline-derived CDR1 and CDR2 are DFQATT and SNEGSKA (reference sequence). The CDR3 nucleotides read TGCAGTGCTCCTATTAGGGGCGGGAGGGGGTACAATGAGCAGTTCTTC. Translating gives CSAPIRGGRGYNEQFF.

This clonotype turned up a few times. This chain connects TRBV29-1 to TRBJ2-1; 14 bases align to TRBD2. Trimming removed 4 bases from V and 7 bases from J; junction bases left unmatched: 9. Germline-derived CDR1 and CDR2 are SQVTM and ANQGSEA. This CDR3 is 16 amino acids long. CDR3 residues: CSVGGLAGGRGNEQFF. The CDR3 DNA reads TGCAGCGTTGGAGGACTAGCGGGAGGCCGGGGGAATGAGCAGTTCTTC.

This chain joins TRBV29-1 and TRBJ1-2; D unclear. V lost 4 bases, J lost 2 bases, and 8 bases lay in between. Germline CDR1 reads SQVTM; CDR2 reads ANQGSEA. The CDR3 runs 12 residues. CDR3 in DNA: TGCAGCGTTGCTCGGGGAAACTATGGCTACACCTTC. Translated, it gives CSVARGNYGYTF.

Comments on this clonotype: Its ends do not fully match the called genes, so a read error is possible. The J gene is TRBJ2-2, the V gene TRBV11-2, with 7 bases matching TRBD1. The CDR3 runs to 15 residues. Germline V gives CDR1 SGHAT, CDR2 FQNNGV. The CDR3 loop reads CASSRGQMNTGERFF. The CDR3 coding sequence is TGTGCCAGCAGCAGGGGACAGATGAACACCGGGGAGCGGTTTTTT.

The table lists this clonotype with a few counts. The chain has TRBV9 and TRBJ2-7; a possible D gene is TRBD2 (6 bases). The CDR3 is 13 amino acids. V lost 3 bases, J lost 5 bases, and 12 bases lay in between. Per germline, CDR1 SGDLS and CDR2 YYNGEE. The CDR3 here is CASSESGLNEQYF. In DNA, the CDR3 is TGTGCCAGCAGCGAGAGCGGGCTGAACGAGCAGTACTTC. The variable domain in full, with the rest retrieved from reference TRBV9 and TRBJ2-7, is DSGVTQTPKHLITATGQRVTLRCSPRSGDLSVYWYQQSLDQGLQFLIQYYNGEERAKGNILERFSAQQFPDLHSELNLSSLELGDSALYFCASSESGLNEQYFGPGTRLTVT.

The rearrangement links TRBV7-2 to TRBJ2-5; TRBD1 agrees at 10 bases. This CDR3 has 14 amino acids. The V and J ends lost 6 bases and 3 bases, in that order; junction bases with no gene match: 4. Germline CDR1 reads SGHTA; CDR2 reads FQGNSA. CDR3 residues: CASSSGQGKETQYF. CDR3 bases: TGTGCCAGCAGTTCGGGACAGGGGAAAGAGACCCAGTACTTC.

The CDR3: CASSQAPSGSYGSYNEQFF. DNA for the CDR3: TGTGCCAGCAGCCAAGCACCTAGCGGGAGTTATGGTTCCTACAATGAGCAGTTCTTC. This sequence joins TRBV3-1 and TRBJ2-1, with 10 positions matching TRBD2. The germline V gene encodes CDR1 LGHDT and CDR2 YNNKEL (reference sequence). This CDR3 contains 19 residues. The V gene end was trimmed by 1 base and the J gene end by 1 base; junction bases not matched to a gene: 10.

The gene calls are TRBV15 and TRBJ1-2, with D uncertain. Germline V gene lookup returns CDR1 LNHNV and CDR2 YYDKDF (reference sequence). Trimming removed 0 bases from V and 2 bases from J, with 7 bases in between. The CDR3 is 14 amino acids. The CDR3 loop is CATSREGRNYGYTF. The CDR3, as DNA: TGTGCCACCAGCAGAGAAGGGCGCAACTATGGCTACACCTTC. The whole variable domain, filled in from reference TRBV15 and TRBJ1-2, reads DAMVIQNPRYQVTQFGKPVTLSCSQTLNHNVMYWYQQKSSQAPKLLFHYYDKDFNNEADTPDNFQSRRPNTSFCFLDIRSPGLGDTAMYLCATSREGRNYGYTFGSGTRLTVV.

V and J are TRBV7-9 and TRBJ1-5; 8 bases agree with TRBD1. The CDR3 runs 12 residues. CDR1 and CDR2 from the germline V gene are SEHNR and FQNEAQ (reference sequence). Losses at the gene ends were 5 bases for V and 11 bases for J; bases not matched to a gene: 5. The CDR3 is CASSQPTGAQHF. The CDR3 DNA reads TGTGCCAGCAGCCAACCGACAGGGGCCCAGCATTTT.

This chain links TRBV7-9 with TRBJ1-5, with D possibly being TRBD1 (5 bases). Trimming took off 5 bases at V and 7 bases at J, with 15 bases between the two ends. CDR3 length equals 14 residues. Germline assignment: CDR1 SEHNR and CDR2 FQNEAQ (reference sequence). Here the CDR3 reads CASSLGPAGQPQHF. The CDR3 nucleotides are TGTGCCAGCAGCCTGGGACCCGCCGGACAGCCCCAGCATTTT.

The chain combines TRBV7-2 with TRBJ2-3, with D hard to call. CDR3 size: 15 residues. Per germline, CDR1 SGHTA and CDR2 FQGNSA. Deletions cut 4 bases from V and 0 bases from J, with 11 bases between. CDR3 loop: CASSWSVSSTDTQYF. CDR3 in DNA: TGTGCCAGCAGCTGGTCCGTCTCTAGCACAGATACGCAGTATTTT.

This chain uses TRBV10-3 with TRBJ2-3; D possibly uses TRBD1 or TRBD2 (5 bases each). CDR3 length: 14 amino acids. Deletions cut 7 bases from V and 1 base from J, with 12 bases between. Germline CDR1 is ENHRY and CDR2 is SYGVKD. DNA for the CDR3: TGTGCCATCAAGGGCCAGGGAGGCACAGATACGCAGTATTTT. Its translation: CAIKGQGGTDTQYF.

CDR3 sequence (DNA): TGTGCCAGCAGCCATGGGGGTACAGGGGCGGGGTATGGCTACACCTTC. Its protein product is CASSHGGTGAGYGYTF. This sequence joins TRBV11-2 and TRBJ1-2; TRBD1 aligns across 7 bases. V dropped 5 bases and J dropped 5; count of bases not matched to a gene: 14. This CDR3 region has 16 residues. Germline CDR1 SGHAT, CDR2 FQNNGV.

The chain combines TRBV6-5 with TRBJ1-2; D is ambiguous. V lost 5 bases and J 3 bases, leaving 10 bases between the germline ends. The CDR3 covers 13 residues. Per the germline V gene, CDR1 is MNHEY and CDR2 is SVGAGI. CDR3 amino acids: CASSRAEHYGYTF. The CDR3 nucleotides are TGTGCCAGCAGTAGGGCAGAGCACTATGGCTACACCTTC.

The chain recombines TRBV5-1 with TRBJ2-4; either TRBD1 or TRBD2 may supply D (5 bases each). Germline assignment: CDR1 SGHRS and CDR2 YFSETQ. Between the trimmed V and J ends, which lost 0 bases and 3 bases, there was a span of 16 bases. The CDR3 totals 17 residues. In DNA form, the CDR3 reads TGCGCCAGCAGCTTGGGCCATGGGGGAGAAGGCAAAAACATTCAGTACTTC. Its protein product is CASSLGHGGEGKNIQYF.

This clonotype was seen many times. The J gene is TRBJ1-2, the V gene TRBV18; 7 nucleotides agree with TRBD1. In germline, CDR1 is KGHSH, CDR2 LQKENI. With V trimmed by 6 bases and J by 7 bases, 8 bases remained unmatched. This CDR3 region has 13 residues. CDR3 loop: CASSLNRGSGYTF. CDR3 coding DNA: TGTGCCAGCTCGCTGAACAGGGGCTCTGGCTACACCTTC.